This T cell receptor (beta chain) was documented in a study of blood T cell repertoires in COVID-19. About the study: Samples representing acute and convalescent COVID-19 were sourced from the United States, Italy and Spain. In each case, the material was cDNA or gDNA derived from T cells, B-cell-depleted T cells, or PBMCs.

V lost 6 bases to trimming and J lost 5 bases; unmatched junction nucleotides: 9. The CDR3 sequence is 14 residues long. The germline CDR1 and CDR2 sequences are LNHDA and SQIVND (reference sequence). This clone was observed a few times. Authors' processing steps: For nucleated cells, counts were estimated from reference gene primer amplification. The repertoire was sequenced with immunoSEQ multiplex PCR; TCRdb's copy has only in-frame clones and lacks some. That table supplies the V and J calls and clone size; D and trimming were determined from the DNA. Here the sample spans 300,000 or so clones, around 83% being singletons.

The sequence was collected from a woman in her 50s with acute or convalescent COVID-19. V and J are TRBV19 and TRBJ1-1; 7 positions agree with TRBD1. The sample taken for sequencing was peripheral blood. The CDR3 nucleotides read TGTGCCAGTAGATCGACAGGGACGGTGACTGAAGCTTTCTTT. It translates to CASRSTGTVTEAFF.